This is a list of T cell receptor beta chains from one sample in a study of cytomegalovirus exposure and HLA in healthy donors. Using immunoSEQ multiplex PCR, the repertoire was profiled, and TCRdb retains in-frame clones only, with some absent. Of over 150,000 clones listed, 79% are singletons. The specimen sequenced was PBMCs. The origin of the receptors is a girl aged 5 to 17 in good health and CMV-seropositive. Each CDR3 is given with its conserved first and last residue. The D gene is left open where the match is weak. Rows give clone size only sometimes, using once, few, many, or a class for an expanded clone.

V gene: TRBV6-4
D gene: TRBD2
J gene: TRBJ2-1
clone size: .
CDR3 DNA: TGTGCCAGCAGTGCCCTAGCGGGGGGATCGAATGAGCAGTTCTTC
CDR3 protein: CASSALAGGSNEQFF

V gene: TRBV6-6
D gene: TRBD2
J gene: TRBJ2-5
clone size: once
CDR3 DNA: TGTGCCACCAAAAGTAGCGGGGGTACCCAAGAGACCCAGTACTTC
CDR3 protein: CATKSSGGTQETQYF

V gene: TRBV19
D gene: TRBD2
J gene: TRBJ2-7
clone size: .
CDR3 DNA: TGTGCCAGTAGTATAGTTAGCGGGGGGCCATCCTACGAGCAGTACTTC
CDR3 protein: CASSIVSGGPSYEQYF

V gene: TRBV11-3
D gene: TRBD2
J gene: TRBJ2-1
clone size: .
CDR3 DNA: TGTGCCAGCAGCTTAGGACTAGCGGGATTTTGGAATGAGCAGTTCTTC
CDR3 protein: CASSLGLAGFWNEQFF

V gene: TRBV11-2
D gene: .
J gene: TRBJ1-1
clone size: .
CDR3 DNA: TGTGCCAGCAGCTTTTCCTTGATCGGCGGAAAAGAGGACACTGAAGCTTTCTTT
CDR3 protein: CASSFSLIGGKEDTEAFF

V gene: TRBV10-3
D gene: TRBD2
J gene: TRBJ2-3
clone size: .
CDR3 DNA: TGTGCCATCACAGCAGCGGGACCCACAGATACGCAGTATTTT
CDR3 protein: CAITAAGPTDTQYF

V gene: TRBV19
D gene: .
J gene: TRBJ2-1
clone size: .
CDR3 DNA: TGTGCCAGTAGTCCGACAGACTACAATGAGCAGTTCTTC
CDR3 protein: CASSPTDYNEQFF

V gene: TRBV6-1
D gene: TRBD1
J gene: TRBJ1-6
clone size: .
CDR3 DNA: TGTGCCAGCACTGACAGGGACAGCCGGACGGCATCACCCCTCCACTTT
CDR3 protein: CASTDRDSRTASPLHF

V gene: TRBV2
D gene: .
J gene: TRBJ2-3
clone size: few
CDR3 DNA: TGTGCCAGCAGTGAAGAGCTAACGCAGTATTTT
CDR3 protein: CASSEELTQYF

V gene: TRBV11-3
D gene: .
J gene: TRBJ1-3
clone size: .
CDR3 DNA: TGTGCCAGCGCCTCAGGCTCTGGAAACACCATATATTTT
CDR3 protein: CASASGSGNTIYF

V gene: TRBV5-1
D gene: TRBD1
J gene: TRBJ1-1
clone size: .
CDR3 DNA: TGCGCCAGCAGCTCCTCGCCAGGGGACAGAGCTTTCTTT
CDR3 protein: CASSSSPGDRAFF

V gene: TRBV6-6
D gene: TRBD2
J gene: TRBJ2-7
clone size: .
CDR3 DNA: TGTGCCAGCAGAGAACTAGCGGGGTATACCTACGAGCAGTACTTC
CDR3 protein: CASRELAGYTYEQYF

V gene: TRBV5-5
D gene: TRBD2
J gene: TRBJ2-1
clone size: .
CDR3 DNA: TGTGCCAGCAGCTCAGCGGGGCAAAACAATGAGCAGTTCTTC
CDR3 protein: CASSSAGQNNEQFF

V gene: TRBV7-2
D gene: .
J gene: TRBJ1-1
clone size: .
CDR3 DNA: TGTGCCAGCAGCTTCATGGGGGGAGTGAACACTGAAGCTTTCTTT
CDR3 protein: CASSFMGGVNTEAFF

V gene: TRBV4-3
D gene: TRBD1
J gene: TRBJ2-7
clone size: .
CDR3 DNA: TGCGCCAGCAGCCACGGGACAGGGGGCGACGAGCAGTACTTC
CDR3 protein: CASSHGTGGDEQYF

V gene: TRBV9
D gene: TRBD1
J gene: TRBJ2-1
clone size: .
CDR3 DNA: TGTGCCAGCAGCGTAGGTACAGGGGCTTCGAATGAGCAGTTCTTC
CDR3 protein: CASSVGTGASNEQFF

V gene: TRBV28
D gene: .
J gene: TRBJ2-4
clone size: .
CDR3 DNA: TGTGCCAGCAGCCCTGAGGATTGGGGCCGGGCCAAAAACATTCAGTACTTC
CDR3 protein: CASSPEDWGRAKNIQYF

V gene: TRBV5-4
D gene: TRBD1
J gene: TRBJ1-2
clone size: few
CDR3 DNA: TGTGCCAGCCACCAACAGGGGATTCCTAACTATGGCTACACCTTC
CDR3 protein: CASHQQGIPNYGYTF

V gene: TRBV13
D gene: .
J gene: TRBJ2-5
clone size: .
CDR3 DNA: TGTGCCAGCAGCTTACAACTAGCTGGGGAGACCCAGTACTTC
CDR3 protein: CASSLQLAGETQYF

V gene: TRBV19
D gene: TRBD1
J gene: TRBJ2-5
clone size: .
CDR3 DNA: TGTGCCAGTTGTCTTACAGGGGGCAGGGGAGAGACCCAGTACTTC
CDR3 protein: CASCLTGGRGETQYF

V gene: TRBV19
D gene: .
J gene: TRBJ2-7
clone size: .
CDR3 DNA: TGTGCCAGTAGTATGTCGGACAACTACGAGCAGTACTTC
CDR3 protein: CASSMSDNYEQYF

V gene: TRBV5-6
D gene: .
J gene: TRBJ1-2
clone size: once
CDR3 DNA: TGTGCCAGCAGCACGGGGGGAGAGGGCGGCTACACCTTC
CDR3 protein: CASSTGGEGGYTF

V gene: TRBV19
D gene: TRBD1
J gene: TRBJ1-1
clone size: .
CDR3 DNA: TGTGCCAGTAGTCGGGACAGCAACCAAGCTTTCTTT
CDR3 protein: CASSRDSNQAFF

V gene: TRBV10-3
D gene: TRBD1
J gene: TRBJ2-5
clone size: .
CDR3 DNA: TGTGCCATCAGTGACCTGACAGGGGCGGTTGAGACCCAGTACTTC
CDR3 protein: CAISDLTGAVETQYF

V gene: TRBV18
D gene: TRBD1
J gene: TRBJ2-7
clone size: .
CDR3 DNA: TGTGCCAGCTCAGACGACAGGGTCTCGTCCTACGAGCAGTACTTC
CDR3 protein: CASSDDRVSSYEQYF

V gene: TRBV5-8
D gene: .
J gene: TRBJ2-1
clone size: .
CDR3 DNA: TGTGCCAGCAGCACGGGACTCCGGAGCTCCTACAATGAGCAGTTCTTC
CDR3 protein: CASSTGLRSSYNEQFF

V gene: TRBV2
D gene: .
J gene: TRBJ1-5
clone size: .
CDR3 DNA: TGTGCCAGCAGCGGGGATTACAGGGTTACCCAGCATTTT
CDR3 protein: CASSGDYRVTQHF

V gene: TRBV5-5
D gene: .
J gene: TRBJ1-1
clone size: .
CDR3 DNA: TGTGCCAGCAGCGGAACAGGGAATATGAACACTGAAGCTTTCTTT
CDR3 protein: CASSGTGNMNTEAFF

V gene: TRBV29-1
D gene: .
J gene: TRBJ1-5
clone size: .
CDR3 DNA: TGCAGCGGGGGGGATAGCAATCAGCCCCAGCATTTT
CDR3 protein: CSGGDSNQPQHF

V gene: TRBV5-8
D gene: .
J gene: TRBJ2-3
clone size: once
CDR3 DNA: TGTGCCAGCCGTTCCGGGGGAGGGGGGTTT
CDR3 protein: CASRSGGGGF

V gene: TRBV27
D gene: .
J gene: TRBJ1-6
clone size: .
CDR3 DNA: TGTGCCACGACCGGGGGTGCTAATTCACCCCTCCACTTT
CDR3 protein: CATTGGANSPLHF

V gene: TRBV6-4
D gene: .
J gene: TRBJ2-1
clone size: few
CDR3 DNA: TGTGCCAGCAGTGAGGGTGGCGGGGGCCCCTACAATGAGCAGTTCTTC
CDR3 protein: CASSEGGGGPYNEQFF

V gene: TRBV9
D gene: .
J gene: TRBJ1-6
clone size: .
CDR3 DNA: TGTGCCAGCAGCGTAGACTATTCACCCCTCCACTTT
CDR3 protein: CASSVDYSPLHF

V gene: TRBV19
D gene: .
J gene: TRBJ1-1
clone size: .
CDR3 DNA: TGTGCCAGTAGTATCAGGGTGGGGACTGAAGCTTTCTTT
CDR3 protein: CASSIRVGTEAFF

V gene: TRBV9
D gene: TRBD1
J gene: TRBJ1-2
clone size: .
CDR3 DNA: TGTGCCAGCAGCGTAACTATAGGGGGCGGGGATGGCTACACCTTC
CDR3 protein: CASSVTIGGGDGYTF

V gene: TRBV30
D gene: .
J gene: TRBJ1-1
clone size: once
CDR3 DNA: TGTGCCTGGAGTGTGTGGGCAGGGGATTTCTTT
CDR3 protein: CAWSVWAGDFF

V gene: TRBV6-1
D gene: .
J gene: TRBJ2-1
clone size: .
CDR3 DNA: TGTGCCAGCAGCGCGGGACTCAACTCCTACAATGAGCAGTTCTTC
CDR3 protein: CASSAGLNSYNEQFF

V gene: TRBV21-1
D gene: .
J gene: TRBJ2-7
clone size: .
CDR3 DNA: TGTGCCAGCAGCAATTTGGACAGGGGCTACGAGCAGTACTTC
CDR3 protein: CASSNLDRGYEQYF

V gene: TRBV11-2
D gene: TRBD1
J gene: TRBJ2-7
clone size: .
CDR3 DNA: TGTGCCAGCAGCTTAGGGGGACAGGGAGAGCAGTACTTC
CDR3 protein: CASSLGGQGEQYF

V gene: TRBV6-1
D gene: TRBD1
J gene: TRBJ1-3
clone size: .
CDR3 DNA: TGTGCCAGCAGTGAGCCCGGGACAGGGACTGGAAACACCATATATTTT
CDR3 protein: CASSEPGTGTGNTIYF